This T cell receptor beta chain was retrieved from a study of blood T cell repertoires in COVID-19. V dropped 7 bases and J dropped 5; count of bases not matched to a gene: 6. This CDR3 contains 13 residues. Per germline, CDR1 MNHEY and CDR2 SVGAGI. Produced via immunoSEQ multiplex PCR; TCRdb's table is partial and in-frame only. Of under 45,000 clones in the sample, approximately 89% were seen once. This clone has more than one count but fewer than ten. V gene TRBV6-5 combines with J gene TRBJ2-7, with 9 bases lining up with TRBD1. This sequence was found in a man between 60 and 70 years old with active or convalescent COVID-19. The specimen was peripheral blood. The CDR3 nucleotides are TGTGCCAGCACGGGGACAGGGCTCCACGAGCAGTACGTC. It yields the protein CASTGTGLHEQYV.